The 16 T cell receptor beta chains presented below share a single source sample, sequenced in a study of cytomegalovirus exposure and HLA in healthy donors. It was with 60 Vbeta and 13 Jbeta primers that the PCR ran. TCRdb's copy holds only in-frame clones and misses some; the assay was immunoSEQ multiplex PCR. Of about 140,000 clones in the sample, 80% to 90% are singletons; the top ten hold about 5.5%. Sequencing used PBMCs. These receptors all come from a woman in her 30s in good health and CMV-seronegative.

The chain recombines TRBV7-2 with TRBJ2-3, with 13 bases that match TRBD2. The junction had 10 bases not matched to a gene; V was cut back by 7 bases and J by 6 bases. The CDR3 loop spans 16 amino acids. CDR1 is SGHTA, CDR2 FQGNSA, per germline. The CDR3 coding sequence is TGTGCCAGCACCATACTAGCGGGGGGGCAGGGGGATACGCAGTATTTT. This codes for CASTILAGGQGDTQYF. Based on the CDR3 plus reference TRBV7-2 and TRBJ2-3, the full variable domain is GAGVSQSPSNKVTEKGKDVELRCDPISGHTALYWYRQSLGQGLEFLIYFQGNSAPDKSGLPSDRFSAERTGGSVSTLTIQRTQQEDSAVYLCASTILAGGQGDTQYFGPGTRLTVL.

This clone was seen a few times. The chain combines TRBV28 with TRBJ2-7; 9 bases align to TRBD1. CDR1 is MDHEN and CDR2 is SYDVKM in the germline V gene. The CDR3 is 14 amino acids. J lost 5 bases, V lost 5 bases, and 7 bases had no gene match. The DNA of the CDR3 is TGTGCCAGCAGTCCCGGGACAGGGAGTCACGAGCAGTACTTC. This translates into CASSPGTGSHEQYF. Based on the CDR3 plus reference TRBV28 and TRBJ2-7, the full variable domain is DVKVTQSSRYLVKRTGEKVFLECVQDMDHENMFWYRQDPGLGLRLIYFSYDVKMKEKGDIPEGYSVSREKKERFSLILESASTNQTSMYLCASSPGTGSHEQYFGPGTRLTVT.

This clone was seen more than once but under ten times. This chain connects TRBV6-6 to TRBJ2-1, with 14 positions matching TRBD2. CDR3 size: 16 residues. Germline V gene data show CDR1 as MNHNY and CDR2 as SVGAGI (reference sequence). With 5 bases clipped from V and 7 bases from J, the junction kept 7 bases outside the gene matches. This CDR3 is CASSNPGLAGVNEQFF. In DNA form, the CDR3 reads TGTGCCAGCAGTAACCCGGGACTAGCGGGAGTAAATGAGCAGTTCTTC.

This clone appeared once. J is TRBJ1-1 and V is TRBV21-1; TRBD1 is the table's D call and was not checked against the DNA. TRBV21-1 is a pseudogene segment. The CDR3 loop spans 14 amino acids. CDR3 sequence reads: CASRLTGGNTEAFF. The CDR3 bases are TGTGCCAGCAGACTGACAGGGGGGAACACTGAAGCTTTCTTT.

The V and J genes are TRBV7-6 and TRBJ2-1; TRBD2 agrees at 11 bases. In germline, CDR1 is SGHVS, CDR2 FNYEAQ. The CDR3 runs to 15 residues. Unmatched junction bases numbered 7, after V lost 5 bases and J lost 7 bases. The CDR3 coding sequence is TGTGCCAGCAGCCTTAGCGGGAGGGCCCCGAATGAGCAGTTCTTC. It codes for CASSLSGRAPNEQFF.

This chain's CDR3 is CASSSASTTSHYEQYF. In DNA form, the CDR3 reads TGTGCCAGCAGTTCCGCATCCACTACTTCTCACTACGAGCAGTACTTC. The rearrangement joins TRBV28 to TRBJ2-7; D unresolved. Germline V gene lookup returns CDR1 MDHEN and CDR2 SYDVKM. Trimming left V 4 bases short and J 3 bases short, with 19 bases between. The CDR3 loop spans 16 amino acids.

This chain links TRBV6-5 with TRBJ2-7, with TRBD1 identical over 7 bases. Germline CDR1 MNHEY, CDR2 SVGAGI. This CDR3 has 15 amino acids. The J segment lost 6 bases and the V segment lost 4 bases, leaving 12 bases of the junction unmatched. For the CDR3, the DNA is TGTGCCAGCAGTTCCCCAACAGGGGATCGCTCCGAGCAGTACTTC. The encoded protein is CASSSPTGDRSEQYF.

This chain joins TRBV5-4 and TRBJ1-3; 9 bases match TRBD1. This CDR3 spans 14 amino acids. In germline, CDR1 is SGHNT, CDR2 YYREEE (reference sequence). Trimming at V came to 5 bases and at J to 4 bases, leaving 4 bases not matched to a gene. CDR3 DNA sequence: TGTGCCAGCAGTCGTACAGGGGGCGGAAACACCATATATTTT. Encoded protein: CASSRTGGGNTIYF.

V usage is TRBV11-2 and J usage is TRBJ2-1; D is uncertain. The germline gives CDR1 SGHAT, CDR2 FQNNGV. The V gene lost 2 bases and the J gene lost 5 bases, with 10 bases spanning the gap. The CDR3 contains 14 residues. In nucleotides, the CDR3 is TGTGCCAGCAGCTTACTCGCGAAGCACAATGAGCAGTTCTTC. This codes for CASSLLAKHNEQFF.

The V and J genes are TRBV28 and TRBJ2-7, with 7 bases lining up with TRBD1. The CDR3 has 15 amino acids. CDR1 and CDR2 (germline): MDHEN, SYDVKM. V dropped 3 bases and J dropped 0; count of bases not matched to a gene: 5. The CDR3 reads CASSFPQGNSYEQYF. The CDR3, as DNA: TGTGCCAGCAGTTTCCCACAGGGGAACTCCTACGAGCAGTACTTC.

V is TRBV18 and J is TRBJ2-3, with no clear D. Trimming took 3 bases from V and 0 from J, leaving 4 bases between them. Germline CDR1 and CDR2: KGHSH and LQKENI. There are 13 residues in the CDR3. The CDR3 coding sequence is TGTGCCAGCTCACCGGGCAGCACAGATACGCAGTATTTT. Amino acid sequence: CASSPGSTDTQYF.

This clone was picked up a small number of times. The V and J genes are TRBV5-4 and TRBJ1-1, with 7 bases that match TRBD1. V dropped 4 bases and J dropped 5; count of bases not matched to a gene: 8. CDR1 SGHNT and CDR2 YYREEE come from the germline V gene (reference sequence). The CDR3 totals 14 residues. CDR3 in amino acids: CASSKGQRGTEAFF. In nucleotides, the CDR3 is TGTGCCAGCAGCAAGGGACAGAGGGGGACTGAAGCTTTCTTT.

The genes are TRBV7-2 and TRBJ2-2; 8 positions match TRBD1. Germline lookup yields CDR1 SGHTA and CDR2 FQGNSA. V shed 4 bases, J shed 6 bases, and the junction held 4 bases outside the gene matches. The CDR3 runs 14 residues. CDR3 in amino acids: CASSWTGYPGELFF. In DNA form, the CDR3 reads TGTGCCAGCAGCTGGACAGGGTATCCCGGGGAGCTGTTTTTT.

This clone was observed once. CDR3 bases: TGTGCCAGCAGCGAGGGACTAGCGGGGACAGAGACCCAGTACTTC. Protein product: CASSEGLAGTETQYF. This chain connects TRBV2 to TRBJ2-5, with 13 bases that match TRBD2. Germline CDR1 is SNHLY and CDR2 is FYNNEI. The CDR3 extends over 15 amino acids. V shed 6 bases and J 4 bases; nucleotides not matched to a gene: 5.

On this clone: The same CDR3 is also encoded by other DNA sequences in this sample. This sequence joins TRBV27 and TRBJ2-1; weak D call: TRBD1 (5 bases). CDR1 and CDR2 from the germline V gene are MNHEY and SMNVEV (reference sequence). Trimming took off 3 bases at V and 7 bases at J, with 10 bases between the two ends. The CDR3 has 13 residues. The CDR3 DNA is TGTGCCAGCAGTTTGCAGGGTGGTAATGAGCAGTTCTTC. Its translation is CASSLQGGNEQFF.

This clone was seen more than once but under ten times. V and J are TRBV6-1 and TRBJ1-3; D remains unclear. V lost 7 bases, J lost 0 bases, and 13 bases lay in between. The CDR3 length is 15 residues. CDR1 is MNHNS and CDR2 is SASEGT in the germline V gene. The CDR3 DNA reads TGTGCCAGCACCTCTATGCTCTCCTCTGGAAACACCATATATTTT. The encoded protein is CASTSMLSSGNTIYF.